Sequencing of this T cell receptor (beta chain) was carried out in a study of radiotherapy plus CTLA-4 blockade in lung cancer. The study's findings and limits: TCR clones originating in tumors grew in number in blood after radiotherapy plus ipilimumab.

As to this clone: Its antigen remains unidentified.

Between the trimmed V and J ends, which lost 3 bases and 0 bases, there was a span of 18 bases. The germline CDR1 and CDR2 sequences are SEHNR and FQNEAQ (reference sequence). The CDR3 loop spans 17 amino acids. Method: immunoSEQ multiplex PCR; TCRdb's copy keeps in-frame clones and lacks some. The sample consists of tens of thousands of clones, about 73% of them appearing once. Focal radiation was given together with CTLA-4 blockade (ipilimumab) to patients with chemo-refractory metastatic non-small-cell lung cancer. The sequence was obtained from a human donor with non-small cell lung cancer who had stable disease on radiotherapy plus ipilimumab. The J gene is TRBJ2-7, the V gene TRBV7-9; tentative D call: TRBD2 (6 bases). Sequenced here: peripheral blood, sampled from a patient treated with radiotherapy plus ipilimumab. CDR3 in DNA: TGTGCCAGCAGCTTGCTCGTCCGGGACGGGAGCTCCTACGAGCAGTACTTC. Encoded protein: CASSLLVRDGSSYEQYF.